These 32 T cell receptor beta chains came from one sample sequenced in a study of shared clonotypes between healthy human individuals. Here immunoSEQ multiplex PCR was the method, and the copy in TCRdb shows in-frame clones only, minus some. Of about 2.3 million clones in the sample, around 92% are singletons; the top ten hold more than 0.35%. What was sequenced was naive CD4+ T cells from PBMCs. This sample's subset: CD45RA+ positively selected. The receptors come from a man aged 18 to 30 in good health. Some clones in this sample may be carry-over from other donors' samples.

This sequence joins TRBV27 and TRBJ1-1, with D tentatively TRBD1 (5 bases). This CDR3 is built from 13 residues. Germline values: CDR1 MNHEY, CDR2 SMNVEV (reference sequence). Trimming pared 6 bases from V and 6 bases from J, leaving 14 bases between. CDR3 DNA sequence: TGTGCCAGCAGCATCTACATGGGGGCTGAAGCTTTCTTT. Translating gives CASSIYMGAEAFF.

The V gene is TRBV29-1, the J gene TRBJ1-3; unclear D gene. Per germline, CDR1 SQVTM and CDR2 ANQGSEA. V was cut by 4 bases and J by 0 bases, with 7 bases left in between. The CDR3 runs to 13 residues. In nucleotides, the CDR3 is TGCAGCGTTGCACGGGTCTCTGGAAACACCATATATTTT. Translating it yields CSVARVSGNTIYF.

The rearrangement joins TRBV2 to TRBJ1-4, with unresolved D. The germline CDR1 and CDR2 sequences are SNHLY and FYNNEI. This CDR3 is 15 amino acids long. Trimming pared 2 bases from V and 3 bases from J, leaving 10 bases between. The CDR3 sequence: CASSERWAANEKLFF. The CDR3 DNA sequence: TGTGCCAGCAGTGAAAGGTGGGCAGCTAATGAAAAACTGTTTTTT. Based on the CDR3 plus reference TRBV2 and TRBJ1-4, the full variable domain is EPEVTQTPSHQVTQMGQEVILRCVPISNHLYFYWYRQILGQKVEFLVSFYNNEISEKSEIFDDQFSVERPDGSNFTLKIRSTKLEDSAMYFCASSERWAANEKLFFGSGTQLSVL.

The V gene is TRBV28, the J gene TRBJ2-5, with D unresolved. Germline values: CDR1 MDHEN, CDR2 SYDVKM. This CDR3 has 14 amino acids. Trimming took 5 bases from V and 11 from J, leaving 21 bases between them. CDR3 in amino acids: CASSMGGIPTLQYF. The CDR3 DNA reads TGTGCCAGCAGTATGGGTGGGATCCCGACCCTTCAGTACTTC.

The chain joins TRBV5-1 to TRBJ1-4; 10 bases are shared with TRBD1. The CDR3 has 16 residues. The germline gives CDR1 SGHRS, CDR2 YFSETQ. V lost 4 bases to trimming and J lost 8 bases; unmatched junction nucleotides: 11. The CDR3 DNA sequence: TGCGCCAGCAGCCACGGCTCGGGACAGGGGTACGAAAAACTGTTTTTT. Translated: CASSHGSGQGYEKLFF.

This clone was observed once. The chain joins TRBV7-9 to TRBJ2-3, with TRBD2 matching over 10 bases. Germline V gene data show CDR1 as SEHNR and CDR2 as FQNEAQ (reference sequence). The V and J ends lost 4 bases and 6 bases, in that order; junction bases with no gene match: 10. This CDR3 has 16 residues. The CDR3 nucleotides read TGTGCCAGCAGCTCCCGCTCTAGCGGGAGTTTGGATACGCAGTATTTT. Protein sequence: CASSSRSSGSLDTQYF.

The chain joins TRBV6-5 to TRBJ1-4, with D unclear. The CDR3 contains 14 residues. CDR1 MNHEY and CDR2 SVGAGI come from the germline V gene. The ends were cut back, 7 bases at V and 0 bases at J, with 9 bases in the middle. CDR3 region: CASKRQPTNEKLFF. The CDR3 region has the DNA TGTGCCAGCAAACGACAACCAACTAATGAAAAACTGTTTTTT.

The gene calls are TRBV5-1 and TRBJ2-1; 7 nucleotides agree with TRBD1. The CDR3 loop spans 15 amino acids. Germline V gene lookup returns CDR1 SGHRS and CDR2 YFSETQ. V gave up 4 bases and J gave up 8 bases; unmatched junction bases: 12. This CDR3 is CASSDTGAGNYEQFF. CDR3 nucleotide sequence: TGCGCCAGCAGCGACACAGGGGCAGGGAACTATGAGCAGTTCTTC.

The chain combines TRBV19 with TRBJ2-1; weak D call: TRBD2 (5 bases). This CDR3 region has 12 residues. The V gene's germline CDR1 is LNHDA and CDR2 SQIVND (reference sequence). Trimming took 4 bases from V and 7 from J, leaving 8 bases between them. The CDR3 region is CASSSLANEQFF. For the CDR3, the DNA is TGTGCCAGTAGTAGCCTAGCTAATGAGCAGTTCTTC.

CDR3 DNA sequence: TGTGCCAGCTCACCTCAGGACAGGGGAACCAAAAACATTCAGTACTTC. It yields the protein CASSPQDRGTKNIQYF. The gene calls are TRBV18 and TRBJ2-4; 9 bases align to TRBD1. This CDR3 contains 16 residues. The V and J ends lost 3 bases and 2 bases, in that order; junction bases with no gene match: 5. Germline V CDR1 and CDR2: KGHSH, LQKENI.

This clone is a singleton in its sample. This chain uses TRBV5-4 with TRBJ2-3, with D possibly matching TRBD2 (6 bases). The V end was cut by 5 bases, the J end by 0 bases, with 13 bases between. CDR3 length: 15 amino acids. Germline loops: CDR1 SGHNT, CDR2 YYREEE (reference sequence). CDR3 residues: CASRPSALSTDTQYF. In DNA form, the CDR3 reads TGTGCCAGCAGACCTAGCGCCCTAAGCACAGATACGCAGTATTTT.

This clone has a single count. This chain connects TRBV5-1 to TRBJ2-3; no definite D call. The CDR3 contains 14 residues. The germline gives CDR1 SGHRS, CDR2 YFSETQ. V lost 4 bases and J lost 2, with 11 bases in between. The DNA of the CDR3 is TGCGCCAGCAGCGCCGGGCTCATCACAGATACGCAGTATTTT. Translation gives CASSAGLITDTQYF.

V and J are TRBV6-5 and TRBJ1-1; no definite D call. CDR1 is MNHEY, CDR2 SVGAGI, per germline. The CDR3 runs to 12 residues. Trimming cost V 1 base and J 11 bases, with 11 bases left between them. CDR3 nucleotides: TGTGCCAGCAGTTACTTTGGAAGCTCGGCTTTCTTT. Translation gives CASSYFGSSAFF.

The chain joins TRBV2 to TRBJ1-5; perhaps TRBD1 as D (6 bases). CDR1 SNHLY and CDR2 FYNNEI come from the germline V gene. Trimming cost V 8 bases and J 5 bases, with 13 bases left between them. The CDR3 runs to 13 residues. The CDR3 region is CASGYSGDQPQHF. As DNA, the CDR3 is TGTGCCAGCGGGTATTCAGGGGATCAGCCCCAGCATTTT.

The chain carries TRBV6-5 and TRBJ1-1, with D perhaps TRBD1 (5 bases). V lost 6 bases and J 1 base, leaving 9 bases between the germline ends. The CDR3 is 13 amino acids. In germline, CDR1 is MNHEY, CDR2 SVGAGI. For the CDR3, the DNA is TGTGCCAGCAGCCCTACAGGGAACACTGAAGCTTTCTTT. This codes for CASSPTGNTEAFF.

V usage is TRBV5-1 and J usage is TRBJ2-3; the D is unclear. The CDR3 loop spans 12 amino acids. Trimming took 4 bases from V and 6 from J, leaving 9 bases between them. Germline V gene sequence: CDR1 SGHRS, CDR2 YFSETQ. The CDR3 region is CASSPDQDTQYF. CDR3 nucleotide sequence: TGCGCCAGCAGCCCGGATCAGGATACGCAGTATTTT.

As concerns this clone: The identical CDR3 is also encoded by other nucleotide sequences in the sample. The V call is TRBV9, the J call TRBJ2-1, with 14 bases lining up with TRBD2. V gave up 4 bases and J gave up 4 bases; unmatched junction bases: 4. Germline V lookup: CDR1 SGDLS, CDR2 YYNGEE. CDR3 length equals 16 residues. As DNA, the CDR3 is TGTGCCAGCAGCCCGCGGACTAGCGGGAGGTACAATGAGCAGTTCTTC. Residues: CASSPRTSGRYNEQFF.

The CDR3 reads CASSSQTGMNTEAFF. CDR3 nucleotide sequence: TGTGCCAGTAGTTCCCAGACAGGAATGAACACTGAAGCTTTCTTT. V is TRBV19 and J is TRBJ1-1; perhaps TRBD1 as D (6 bases). Germline values: CDR1 LNHDA, CDR2 SQIVND (reference sequence). CDR3 length: 15 residues. V shed 5 bases and J shed 0 bases, with 13 bases lying between them.

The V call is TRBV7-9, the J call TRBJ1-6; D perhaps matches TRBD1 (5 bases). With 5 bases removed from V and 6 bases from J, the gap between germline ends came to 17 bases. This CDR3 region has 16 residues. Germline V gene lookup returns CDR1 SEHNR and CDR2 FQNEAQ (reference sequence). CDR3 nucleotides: TGTGCCAGCAGCACTCTGACCGGGGGGTCTAATTCACCCCTCCACTTT. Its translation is CASSTLTGGSNSPLHF. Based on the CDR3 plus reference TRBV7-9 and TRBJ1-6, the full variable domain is DTGVSQNPRHKITKRGQNVTFRCDPISEHNRLYWYRQTLGQGPEFLTYFQNEAQLEKSRLLSDRFSAERPKGSFSTLEIQRTEQGDSAMYLCASSTLTGGSNSPLHFGNGTRLTVT.

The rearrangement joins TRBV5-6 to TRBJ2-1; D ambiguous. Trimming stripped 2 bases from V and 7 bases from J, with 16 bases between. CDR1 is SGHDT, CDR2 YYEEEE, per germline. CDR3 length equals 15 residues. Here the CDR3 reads CASSLKLGLNNEQFF. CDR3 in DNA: TGTGCCAGCAGCTTAAAATTAGGCCTCAATAATGAGCAGTTCTTC.

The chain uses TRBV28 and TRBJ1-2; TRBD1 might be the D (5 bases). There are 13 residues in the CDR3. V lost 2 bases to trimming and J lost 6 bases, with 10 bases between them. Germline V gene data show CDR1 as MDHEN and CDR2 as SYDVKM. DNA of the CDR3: TGTGCCAGCAGTTTACCAGGGCGGAATGGCTACACCTTC. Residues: CASSLPGRNGYTF.

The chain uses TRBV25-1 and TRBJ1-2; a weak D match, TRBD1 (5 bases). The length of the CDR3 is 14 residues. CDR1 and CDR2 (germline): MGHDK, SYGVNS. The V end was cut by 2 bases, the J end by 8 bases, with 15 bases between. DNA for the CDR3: TGTGCCAGCAGTGAAAGGGTGGCAGGGCCCGGCTACACCTTC. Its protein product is CASSERVAGPGYTF.

The CDR3 loop reads CASSPTRQGSTDTQYF. Here the CDR3 DNA reads TGCGCCAGCAGCCCCACTAGGCAGGGTAGCACAGATACGCAGTATTTT. The rearrangement links TRBV5-1 to TRBJ2-3; either TRBD1 or TRBD2 may fit D (5 bases each). This CDR3 contains 16 residues. V lost 4 bases and J lost 0, with 15 bases in between. Germline loops: CDR1 SGHRS, CDR2 YFSETQ.

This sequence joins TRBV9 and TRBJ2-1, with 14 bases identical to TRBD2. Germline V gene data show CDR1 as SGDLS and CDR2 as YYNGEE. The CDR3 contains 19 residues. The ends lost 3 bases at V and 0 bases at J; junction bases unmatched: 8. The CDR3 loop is CASSGGLAGGPRSYNEQFF. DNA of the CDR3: TGTGCCAGCAGCGGAGGACTAGCGGGAGGTCCCCGCTCCTACAATGAGCAGTTCTTC.

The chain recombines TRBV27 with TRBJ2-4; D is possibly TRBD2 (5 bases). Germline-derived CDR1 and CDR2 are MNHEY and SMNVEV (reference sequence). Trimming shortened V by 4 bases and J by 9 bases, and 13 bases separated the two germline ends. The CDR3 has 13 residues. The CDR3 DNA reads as TGTGCCAGCAGTTCTGAGCTAGGAGGCATTCAGTACTTC. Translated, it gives CASSSELGGIQYF.

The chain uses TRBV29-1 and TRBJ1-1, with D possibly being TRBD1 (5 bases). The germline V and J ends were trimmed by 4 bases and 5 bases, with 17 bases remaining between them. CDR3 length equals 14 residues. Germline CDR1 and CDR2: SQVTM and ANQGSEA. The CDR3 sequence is CSVAPAGRRTEAFF. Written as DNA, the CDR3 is TGCAGCGTTGCCCCGGCAGGGAGAAGAACTGAAGCTTTCTTT.

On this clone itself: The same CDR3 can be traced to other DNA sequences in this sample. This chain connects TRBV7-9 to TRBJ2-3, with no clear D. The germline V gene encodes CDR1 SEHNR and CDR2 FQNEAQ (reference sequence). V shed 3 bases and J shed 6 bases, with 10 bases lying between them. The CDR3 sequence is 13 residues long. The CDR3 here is CASSFGGKDTQYF. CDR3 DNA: TGTGCCAGCAGCTTTGGTGGCAAGGATACGCAGTATTTT.

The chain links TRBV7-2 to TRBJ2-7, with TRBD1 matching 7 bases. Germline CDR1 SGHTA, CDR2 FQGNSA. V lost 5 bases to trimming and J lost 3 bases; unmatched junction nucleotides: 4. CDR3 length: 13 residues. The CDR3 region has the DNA TGTGCCAGCAGCGGGGGACAGTTCTACGAGCAGTACTTC. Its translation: CASSGGQFYEQYF.

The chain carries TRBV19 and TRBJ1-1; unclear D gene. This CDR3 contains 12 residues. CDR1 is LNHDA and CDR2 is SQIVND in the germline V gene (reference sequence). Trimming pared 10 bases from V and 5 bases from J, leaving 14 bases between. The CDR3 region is CATAPRGTEAFF. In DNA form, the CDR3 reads TGTGCCACAGCGCCCAGAGGAACTGAAGCTTTCTTT.

The CDR3 reads CASSLTPRGPQFF. CDR3 DNA sequence: TGTGCCAGCAGTCTAACCCCCCGGGGACCACAGTTCTTC. The chain carries TRBV27 and TRBJ2-1; D might be TRBD1 or TRBD2, each matching 5 bases. Trimming cost V 5 bases and J 13 bases, with 18 bases left between them. CDR3 length equals 13 residues. The germline CDR1 and CDR2 sequences are MNHEY and SMNVEV (reference sequence).

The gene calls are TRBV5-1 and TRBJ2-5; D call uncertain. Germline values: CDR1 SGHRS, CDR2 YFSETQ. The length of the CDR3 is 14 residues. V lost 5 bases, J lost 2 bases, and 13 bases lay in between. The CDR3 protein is CASRILVGQETQYF. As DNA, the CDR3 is TGCGCCAGCAGGATCCTAGTTGGTCAAGAGACCCAGTACTTC.

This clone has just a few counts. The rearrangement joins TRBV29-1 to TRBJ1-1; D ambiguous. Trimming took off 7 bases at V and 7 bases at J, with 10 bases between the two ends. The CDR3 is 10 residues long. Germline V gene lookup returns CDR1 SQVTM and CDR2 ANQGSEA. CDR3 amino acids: CSGERVEAFF. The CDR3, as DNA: TGCAGCGGGGAGCGGGTTGAAGCTTTCTTT.